A single sample is the source of the 21 T cell receptor beta chains below, sequenced in a study of regulatory T cells in long-lasting Graves disease (dated by TCRdb to the early 2020s). Library construction relied on multiplex PCR. The sequencer was an Illumina HiSeq 4000. CDR3 regions were amplified by Arm-PCR with iRepertoire HTBI primers to construct TCR beta libraries. Using fastp trimming at Q25 and MiXCR clonotype assembly, TCRdb reanalyzed the public sequencing data and kept in-frame beta chains. Identical CDR3 proteins give one entry, which carries the most common genes and DNA. Across this sample there are 650,000 to 850,000 distinct CDR3 sequences, with about 30% seen only once. Of the sample, around 40% is held by the ten largest clones. This sample's time point label indicates: persistent/refractory GD, antithyroid drugs over 5 years with positive TRAb. For both TCR sequencing and RNA sequencing, RNA was extracted from PBMCs using TRIzol.

The sequences come from peripheral blood mononuclear cells (PBMCs), collected when the disease was refractory, from a patient treated with antithyroid drugs. The receptors here all came from a female donor with Graves disease.

The V gene is TRBV7-9, the J gene TRBJ1-5; a weak D match, TRBD1 (5 bases). Between the trimmed V and J ends, which lost 4 bases and 4 bases, there was a span of 20 bases. CDR3 length: 17 amino acids. Looked up from germline, CDR1 is SEHNR and CDR2 is FQNEAQ (reference sequence). In nucleotides, the CDR3 is TGTGCCAGCAGCTCCGATTCGTTCGGGGGGAGGAATCAGCCCCAGCATTTT. Translating it yields CASSSDSFGGRNQPQHF.

This chain joins TRBV6-5 and TRBJ2-7, with D unclear. This CDR3 is 14 amino acids long. Germline-derived CDR1 and CDR2 are MNHEY and SVGAGI. Trimming pared 0 bases from V and 4 bases from J, leaving 10 bases between. CDR3: CASSYSVLGYEQYF. CDR3 nucleotides: TGTGCCAGCAGTTACTCGGTTTTGGGGTACGAGCAGTACTTC.

This clonotype turned up a few times. The chain joins TRBV12-3 or TRBV12-4 to TRBJ2-2, with no clear D. V lost 6 bases, J lost 5 bases, and 10 bases lay in between. The CDR3 is 13 residues long. The CDR3 protein is CASSRTETGELFF. The DNA for the CDR3 is TGTGCCAGCAGCCGAACAGAAACCGGGGAGCTGTTTTTT.

This clonotype was found a few times. This chain connects TRBV7-9 to TRBJ2-5; 12 bases fit TRBD2. The CDR3 is 15 residues long. Germline assignment: CDR1 SEHNR and CDR2 FQNEAQ (reference sequence). With 5 bases clipped from V and 4 bases from J, the junction kept 5 bases outside the gene matches. CDR3 loop: CASSPSGRARETQYF. The CDR3 nucleotides read TGTGCCAGCAGCCCTAGCGGGAGGGCCCGAGAGACCCAGTACTTC.

The gene calls are TRBV29-1 and TRBJ1-2, with 8 bases that match TRBD1. Germline V gene sequence: CDR1 SQVTM, CDR2 ANQGSEA. V was pared by 5 bases and J by 2 bases, with 7 bases of the junction left unmatched. The CDR3 contains 14 residues. CDR3 sequence (DNA): TGCAGCGTTCATCTCCAGGGGGCCAACTATGGCTACACCTTC. It specifies CSVHLQGANYGYTF.

This clonotype was recorded a few times. V and J are TRBV7-9 and TRBJ1-2, with D hard to call. Trimming took 2 bases from V and 2 from J, leaving 9 bases between them. This CDR3 comprises 14 residues. Germline CDR1 reads SEHNR; CDR2 reads FQNEAQ (reference sequence). The CDR3 DNA follows: TGTGCCAGCAGCTTAATGCCAACCAACTATGGCTACACCTTC. Protein: CASSLMPTNYGYTF.

This clonotype was seen at least ten times. The chain recombines TRBV28 with TRBJ1-4, with D maybe TRBD1 (5 bases). V dropped 3 bases and J dropped 0 bases, with 11 bases sitting between them. The CDR3 is 16 amino acids. CDR1 MDHEN and CDR2 SYDVKM come from the germline V gene. The CDR3 nucleotides are TGTGCCAGCAGTTTTTCGGGGCCGCCAACTAATGAAAAACTGTTTTTT. Translated: CASSFSGPPTNEKLFF.

The rearrangement joins TRBV7-2 to TRBJ1-2; D gene unclear. Looked up from germline, CDR1 is SGHTA and CDR2 is FQGNSA. This CDR3 contains 15 residues. V was clipped by 5 bases and J by 3 bases, with 16 bases between them. The CDR3 coding sequence is TGTGCCAGCAGCCCCCAGAGCCTTTTGCACTATGGCTACACCTTC. Translated: CASSPQSLLHYGYTF.

This rearrangement joins TRBV20-1 to TRBJ1-1; 9 nucleotides line up with TRBD1. CDR1 is DFQATT, CDR2 SNEGSKA, per germline (reference sequence). The V segment lost 3 bases and the J segment 10 bases; nucleotides outside the gene matches: 6. CDR3 length: 12 residues. The CDR3 is CSAREPTGGAFF. CDR3 bases: TGCAGTGCTAGGGAACCGACAGGGGGAGCTTTCTTT.

The chain carries TRBV28 and TRBJ2-7; TRBD1 matches at 9 bases. CDR1 and CDR2 from the germline V gene are MDHEN and SYDVKM. The ends lost 6 bases at V and 2 bases at J; junction bases unmatched: 8. This CDR3 contains 15 residues. The CDR3 DNA reads TGTGCCAGCAGCTCGGACAGGGGAAGGGCCTACGAGCAGTACTTC. This encodes CASSSDRGRAYEQYF.

This clonotype is a singleton in its sample. The junction and the germline gene differ at one end; a read error may be behind it. The rearrangement uses TRBV12-3 or TRBV12-4 and TRBJ2-2; D is possibly TRBD2 (6 bases). The CDR3 contains 15 residues. This CDR3 is CASRRGDLIPGGLFF. CDR3 coding DNA: TGTGCCAGCAGAAGGGGAGACCTAATTCCCGGGGGGCTGTTTTTT.

The chain couples TRBV15 to TRBJ1-5, with 9 positions matching TRBD1. Looked up from germline, CDR1 is LNHNV and CDR2 is YYDKDF (reference sequence). The V gene end was trimmed by 5 bases and the J gene end by 3 bases; junction bases not matched to a gene: 14. The CDR3 covers 18 residues. For the CDR3, the DNA is TGTGCCACCAGCCCTAAACTCGGGACAGGGTCTTTCAATCAGCCCCAGCATTTT. Translating gives CATSPKLGTGSFNQPQHF.

The rearrangement joins TRBV27 to TRBJ2-2; tentative D call: TRBD2 (6 bases). Trimming removed 4 bases from V and 2 bases from J, with 8 bases in between. CDR1 MNHEY and CDR2 SMNVEV come from the germline V gene (reference sequence). The CDR3 totals 14 residues. CDR3 loop: CASSWEVNTGELFF. DNA of the CDR3: TGTGCCAGCAGTTGGGAGGTTAACACCGGGGAGCTGTTTTTT.

This clonotype was observed once. A much larger clonotype is one base distant, so this may be a read error. The chain joins TRBV12-3 or TRBV12-4 to TRBJ2-5; D call uncertain. The CDR3 extends over 13 amino acids. Between the trimmed V and J ends, which lost 5 bases and 4 bases, there was a span of 11 bases. The CDR3 loop reads CASSRRVPETQYF. CDR3 nucleotide sequence: TGTGCCAGCAGTAGACGGGTCCCAGAGACCCAGTACTTC.

This clonotype was seen many times. The chain couples TRBV11-2 to TRBJ1-1; the D is unclear. CDR1 is SGHAT and CDR2 is FQNNGV in the germline V gene. Trimming stripped 2 bases from V and 4 bases from J, with 8 bases between. The CDR3 spans 13 residues. The CDR3 DNA reads TGTGCCAGCAGCTTACAAAGGCCCACTGAAGCTTTCTTT. Residues: CASSLQRPTEAFF.

This clonotype occurred many times. The chain has TRBV2 and TRBJ2-7; 7 bases fit TRBD2. With V trimmed by 3 bases and J by 1 base, 6 bases remained unmatched. The germline V gene encodes CDR1 SNHLY and CDR2 FYNNEI. The CDR3 loop spans 15 amino acids. The CDR3 coding sequence is TGTGCCAGCAGTGACCGCGGGAGCGCTTCCTACGAGCAGTACTTC. Translated, it gives CASSDRGSASYEQYF.

The chain uses TRBV9 and TRBJ1-2; tentative D call: TRBD1 (6 bases). Germline lookup yields CDR1 SGDLS and CDR2 YYNGEE. The CDR3 spans 13 residues. V shed 2 bases and J shed 7 bases, with 12 bases lying between them. The DNA of the CDR3 is TGTGCCAGCAGCGTTGCCAGGGGTGTTGGCTACACCTTC. Amino acid sequence: CASSVARGVGYTF.

This clonotype was counted only a few times. This chain connects TRBV27 to TRBJ1-5; TRBD1 agrees at 11 bases. CDR3 length: 16 amino acids. The V gene end was trimmed by 5 bases and the J gene end by 5 bases; junction bases not matched to a gene: 8. Germline V gene sequence: CDR1 MNHEY, CDR2 SMNVEV (reference sequence). Here the CDR3 reads CASSTGRDRGDQPQHF. As DNA, the CDR3 is TGTGCCAGCAGTACCGGCCGGGACAGGGGGGATCAGCCCCAGCATTTT.

This chain joins TRBV4-1 and TRBJ1-4; weak D call: TRBD1 (6 bases). The V end lost 1 base, the J end lost 3 bases, and 18 bases lay between the germline ends. Germline V gene sequence: CDR1 MGHRA, CDR2 YSYEKL. The CDR3 sequence is 18 residues long. This CDR3 reads CASSQAGQNRFSNEKLFF. The CDR3 nucleotides are TGCGCCAGCAGCCAAGCAGGACAGAACCGTTTCTCTAATGAAAAACTGTTTTTT.

This clonotype was detected only a few times. The rearrangement joins TRBV5-1 to TRBJ1-1; D might be TRBD1 (6 bases). Germline-derived CDR1 and CDR2 are SGHRS and YFSETQ. The CDR3 is 14 amino acids. V lost 3 bases and J 7 bases, leaving 16 bases between the germline ends. The DNA of the CDR3 is TGCGCCAGCAGCTCGGGCGGAGAGGGGGATGAAGCTTTCTTT. It encodes CASSSGGEGDEAFF.

This chain connects TRBV11-2 to TRBJ2-1; the D gene is possibly TRBD2 (5 bases). V was shortened by 8 bases and J by 8 bases, with 13 bases between the two germline ends. Germline CDR1 is SGHAT and CDR2 is FQNNGV. There are 12 residues in the CDR3. The CDR3 DNA is TGTGCCAGCGGGCGGGCAAGCTATGAGCAGTTCTTC. It codes for CASGRASYEQFF.